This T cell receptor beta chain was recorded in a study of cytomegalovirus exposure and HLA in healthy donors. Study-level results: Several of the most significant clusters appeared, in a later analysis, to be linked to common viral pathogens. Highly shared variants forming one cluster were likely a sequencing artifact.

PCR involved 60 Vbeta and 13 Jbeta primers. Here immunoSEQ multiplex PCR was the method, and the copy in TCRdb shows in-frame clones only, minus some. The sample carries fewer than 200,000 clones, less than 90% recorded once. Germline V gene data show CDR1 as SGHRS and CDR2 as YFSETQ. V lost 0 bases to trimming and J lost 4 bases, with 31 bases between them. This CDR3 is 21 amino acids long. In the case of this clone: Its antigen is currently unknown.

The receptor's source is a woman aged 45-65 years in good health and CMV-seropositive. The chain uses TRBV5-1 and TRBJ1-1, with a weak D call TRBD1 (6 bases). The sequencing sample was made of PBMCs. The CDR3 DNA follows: TGCGCCAGCAGCTTGGTGTCCAGGGTCGTCAGGGGAAACATTTTGGGCACTGAAGCTTTCTTT. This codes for CASSLVSRVVRGNILGTEAFF.